This T cell receptor (beta chain) was profiled in a study of cytomegalovirus exposure and HLA in healthy donors. General study points: Fewer N-insertions than the approximately 680-donor mean were reportedly shown by an Asian-associated ancestry cluster in a later analysis. Many donors carried some public TCRs, although rarity characterized most TCR sequences. Presence/absence analyses assumed roughly uniform sequencing depth across donors. Cytomegalovirus association was assigned to about 180 TCR beta chains.

As to this clone: Antigen specificity is unknown.

The length of the CDR3 is 12 residues. Germline CDR1 and CDR2: LNHNV and YYDKDF (reference sequence). Deletions cut 5 bases from V and 4 bases from J, with 6 bases between. This PCR relied on a set of 60 Vbeta primers and 13 Jbeta primers. Clones were read by immunoSEQ multiplex PCR, and TCRdb kept only the in-frame ones, dropping some. The sample holds about 200,000 clones, 75% to 90% seen once. Source material: PBMCs. The receptor was derived from a woman between 50 and 59 years old in good health and CMV-seropositive. This chain joins TRBV15 and TRBJ2-1, with a possible D match to TRBD2 (5 bases). CDR3 sequence (DNA): TGTGCCACCAGCCGGGGATACAATGAGCAGTTCTTC. Translating it yields CATSRGYNEQFF.